The present entry profiles one T cell receptor (beta chain) with its context. What it binds is unknown. This sample is part of a study of T cell responses to AZD1222 COVID-19 vaccine. This CDR3 comprises 14 residues. The ends were cut back, 2 bases at V and 2 bases at J, with 10 bases in the middle. Germline V gene sequence: CDR1 SGHRS, CDR2 YFSETQ. Profiled with immunoSEQ multiplex PCR; TCRdb holds only in-frame clones, not every one. Of roughly 150,000 clones in the sample, roughly 94% were seen once. Findings and caveats of the study: Reportedly, close to half of spike-specific TCRs are directed against unmutated variant regions. At study baseline, merely five or six AZD1222 recipients were seropositive. Distributed over spike, vaccine-associated CD4 TCRs predominated at 160-218 and 743-854.

Material: peripheral blood, obtained 28 days after the second AZD1222 dose. This rearrangement joins TRBV5-1 to TRBJ2-5, with D perhaps matching TRBD1 (6 bases). This clonotype was obtained from an adult who received the AZD1222 COVID-19 vaccine. The CDR3 here is CASSFSGTQETQYF. The CDR3, as DNA: TGCGCCAGCAGCTTTTCCGGGACACAAGAGACCCAGTACTTC.